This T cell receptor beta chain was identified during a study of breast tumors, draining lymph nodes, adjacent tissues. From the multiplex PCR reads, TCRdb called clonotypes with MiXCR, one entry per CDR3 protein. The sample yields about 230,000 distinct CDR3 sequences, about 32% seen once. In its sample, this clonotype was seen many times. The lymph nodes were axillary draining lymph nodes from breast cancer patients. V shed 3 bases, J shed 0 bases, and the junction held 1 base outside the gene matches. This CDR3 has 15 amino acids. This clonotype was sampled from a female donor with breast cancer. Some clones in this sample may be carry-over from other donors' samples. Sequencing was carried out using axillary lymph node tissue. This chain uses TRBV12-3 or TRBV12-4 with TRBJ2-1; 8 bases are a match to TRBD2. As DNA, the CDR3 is TGTGCCAGCAGTTTCGCGGGAGGCTCCTACAATGAGCAGTTCTTC. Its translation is CASSFAGGSYNEQFF.